This TCR beta chain derives from a study of cytomegalovirus exposure and HLA in healthy donors. Worth noting for this clone: The antigen is unknown.

The study's findings and limits: Several of the most significant clusters appeared, in a later analysis, to be linked to common viral pathogens.

In the PCR, 60 Vbeta and 13 Jbeta primers were used. Generated by immunoSEQ multiplex PCR, the TCRdb table keeps only in-frame clones and is missing some. The data show around 99,000 clones, 76% seen once. This CDR3 has 16 residues. CDR1 and CDR2 from the germline V gene are MNHEY and SMNVEV (reference sequence). Trimming at V came to 6 bases and at J to 4 bases, leaving 15 bases not matched to a gene. This chain connects TRBV27 to TRBJ2-7; 7 bases are a match to TRBD2. The specimen was PBMCs. This clonotype was obtained from a woman aged 45-65 years in good health and CMV-seropositive. For the CDR3, the DNA is TGTGCCAGCAGCTACTTGGGAGGCGGGAGTCTGTACGAGCAGTACTTC. Translating gives CASSYLGGGSLYEQYF.